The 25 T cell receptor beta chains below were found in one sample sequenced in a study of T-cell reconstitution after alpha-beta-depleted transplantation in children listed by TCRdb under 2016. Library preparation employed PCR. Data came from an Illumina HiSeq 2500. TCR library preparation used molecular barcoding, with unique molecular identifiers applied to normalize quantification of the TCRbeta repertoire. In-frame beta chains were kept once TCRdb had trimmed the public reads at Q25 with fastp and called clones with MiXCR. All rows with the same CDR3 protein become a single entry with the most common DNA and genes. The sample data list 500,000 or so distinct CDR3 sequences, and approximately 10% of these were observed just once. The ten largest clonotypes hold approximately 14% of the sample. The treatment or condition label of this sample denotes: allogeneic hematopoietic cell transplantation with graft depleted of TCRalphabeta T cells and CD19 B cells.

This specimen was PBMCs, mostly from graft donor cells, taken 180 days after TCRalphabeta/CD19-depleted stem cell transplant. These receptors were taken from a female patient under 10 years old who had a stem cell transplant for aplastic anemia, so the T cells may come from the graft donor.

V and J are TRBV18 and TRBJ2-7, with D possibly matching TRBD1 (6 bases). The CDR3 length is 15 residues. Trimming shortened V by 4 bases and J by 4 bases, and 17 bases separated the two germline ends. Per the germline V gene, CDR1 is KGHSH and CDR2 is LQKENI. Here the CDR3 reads CASSLRETGGYEQYF. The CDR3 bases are TGTGCCAGCTCACTACGCGAGACAGGTGGATACGAGCAGTACTTC. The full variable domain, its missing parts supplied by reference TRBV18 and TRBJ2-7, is NAGVMQNPRHLVRRRGQEARLRCSPMKGHSHVYWYRQLPEEGLKFMVYLQKENIIDESGMPKERFSAEFPKEGPSILRIQQVVRGDSAAYFCASSLRETGGYEQYFGPGTRLTVT.

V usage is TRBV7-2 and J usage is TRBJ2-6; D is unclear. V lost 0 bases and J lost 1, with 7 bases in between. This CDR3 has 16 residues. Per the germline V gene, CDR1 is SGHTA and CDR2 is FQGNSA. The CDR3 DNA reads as TGTGCCAGCAGCTTAGCATCAGGTTCTGGGGCCAACGTCCTGACTTTC. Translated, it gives CASSLASGSGANVLTF.

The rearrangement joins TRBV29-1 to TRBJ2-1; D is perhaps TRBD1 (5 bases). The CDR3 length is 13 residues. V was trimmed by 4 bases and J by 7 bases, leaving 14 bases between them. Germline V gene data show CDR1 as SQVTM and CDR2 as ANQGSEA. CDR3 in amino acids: CSVVFRAVNEQFF. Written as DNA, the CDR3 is TGCAGCGTTGTCTTCAGGGCTGTAAATGAGCAGTTCTTC.

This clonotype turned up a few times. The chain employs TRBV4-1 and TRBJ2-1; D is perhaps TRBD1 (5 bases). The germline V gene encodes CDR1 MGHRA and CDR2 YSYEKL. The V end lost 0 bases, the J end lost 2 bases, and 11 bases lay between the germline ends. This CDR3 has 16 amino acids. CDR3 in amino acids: CASSQDTRETYNEQFF. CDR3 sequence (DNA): TGCGCCAGCAGCCAAGATACCAGGGAAACCTACAATGAGCAGTTCTTC.

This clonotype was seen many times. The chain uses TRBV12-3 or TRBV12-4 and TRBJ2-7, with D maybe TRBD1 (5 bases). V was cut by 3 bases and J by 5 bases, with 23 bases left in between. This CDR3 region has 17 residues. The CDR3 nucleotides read TGTGCCAGCAGTTTCCTCGTCGGGCAGGGAAAGGTCAACGAGCAGTACTTC. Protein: CASSFLVGQGKVNEQYF.

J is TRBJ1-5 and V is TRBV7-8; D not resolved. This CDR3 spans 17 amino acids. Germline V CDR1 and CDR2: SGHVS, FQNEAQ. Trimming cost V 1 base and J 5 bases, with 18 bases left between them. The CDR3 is CASSLGLGPTRDQPQHF. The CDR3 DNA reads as TGTGCCAGCAGCTTAGGATTGGGCCCTACGAGGGATCAGCCCCAGCATTTT.

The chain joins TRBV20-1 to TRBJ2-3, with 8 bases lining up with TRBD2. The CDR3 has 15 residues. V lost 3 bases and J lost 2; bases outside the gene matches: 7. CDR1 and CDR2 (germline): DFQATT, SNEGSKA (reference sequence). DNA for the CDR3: TGCAGTGCTAGGGTCACTAGCGGATTCACAGATACGCAGTATTTT. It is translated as CSARVTSGFTDTQYF.

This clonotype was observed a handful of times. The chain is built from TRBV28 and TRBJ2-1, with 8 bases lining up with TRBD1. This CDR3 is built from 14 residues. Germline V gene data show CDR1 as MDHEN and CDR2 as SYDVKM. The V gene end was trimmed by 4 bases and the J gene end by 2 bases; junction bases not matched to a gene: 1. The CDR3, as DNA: TGTGCCAGCAGTTACAGGGGGACCTACAATGAGCAGTTCTTC. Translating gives CASSYRGTYNEQFF.

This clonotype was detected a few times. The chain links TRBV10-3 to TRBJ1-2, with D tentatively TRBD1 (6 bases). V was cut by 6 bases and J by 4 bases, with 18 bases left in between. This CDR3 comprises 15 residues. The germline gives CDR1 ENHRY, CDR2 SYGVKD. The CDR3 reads CAISTRGAEGYGYTF. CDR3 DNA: TGTGCCATCAGCACACGGGGGGCAGAGGGCTATGGCTACACCTTC.

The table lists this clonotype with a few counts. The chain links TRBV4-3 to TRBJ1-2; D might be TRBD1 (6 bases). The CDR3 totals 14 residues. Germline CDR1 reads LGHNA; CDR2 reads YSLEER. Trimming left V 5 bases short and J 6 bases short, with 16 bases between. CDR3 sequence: CASSTRGGTDGYTF. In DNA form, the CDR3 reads TGCGCCAGCAGCACCCGTGGGGGCACCGATGGCTACACCTTC.

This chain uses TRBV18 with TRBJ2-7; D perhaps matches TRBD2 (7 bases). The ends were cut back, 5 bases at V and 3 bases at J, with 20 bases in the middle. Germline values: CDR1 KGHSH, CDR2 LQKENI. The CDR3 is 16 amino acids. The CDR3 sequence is CASSSLAAGEGYEQYF. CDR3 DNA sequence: TGTGCCAGCTCATCATTGGCTGCAGGGGAGGGCTACGAGCAGTACTTC.

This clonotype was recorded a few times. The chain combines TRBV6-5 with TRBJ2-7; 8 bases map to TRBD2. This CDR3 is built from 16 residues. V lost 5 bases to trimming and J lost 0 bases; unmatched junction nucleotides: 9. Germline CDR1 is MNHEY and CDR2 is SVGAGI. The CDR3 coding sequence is TGTGCCAGCAGTACCCTACTAGCGGCGAGCTCCTACGAGCAGTACTTC. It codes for CASSTLLAASSYEQYF.

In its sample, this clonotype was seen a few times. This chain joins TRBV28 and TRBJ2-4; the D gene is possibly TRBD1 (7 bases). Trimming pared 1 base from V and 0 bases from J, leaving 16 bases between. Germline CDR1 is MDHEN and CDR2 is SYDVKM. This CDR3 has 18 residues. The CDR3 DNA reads TGTGCCAGCAGTTTATCGGTTAGGAGGGGGCCAGCCAAAAACATTCAGTACTTC. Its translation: CASSLSVRRGPAKNIQYF.

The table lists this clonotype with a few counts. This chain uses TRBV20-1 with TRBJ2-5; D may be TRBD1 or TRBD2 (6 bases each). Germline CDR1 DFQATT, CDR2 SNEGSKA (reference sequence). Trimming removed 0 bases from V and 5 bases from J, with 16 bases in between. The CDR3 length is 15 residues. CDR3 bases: TGCAGTGCTAGAGACGGTTGGGGGGCGCAGGAGACCCAGTACTTC. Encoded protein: CSARDGWGAQETQYF.

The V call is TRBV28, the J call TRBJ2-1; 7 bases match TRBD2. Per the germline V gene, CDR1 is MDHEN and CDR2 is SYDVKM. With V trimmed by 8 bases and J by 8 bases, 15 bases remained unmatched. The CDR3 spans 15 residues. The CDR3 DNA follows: TGTGCCAGCGGACCGGGAGGCGGCCCTGCTTATGAGCAGTTCTTC. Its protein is CASGPGGGPAYEQFF.

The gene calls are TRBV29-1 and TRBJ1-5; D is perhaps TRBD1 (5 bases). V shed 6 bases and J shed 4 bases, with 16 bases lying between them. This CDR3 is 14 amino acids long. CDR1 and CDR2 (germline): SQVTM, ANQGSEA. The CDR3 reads CSVATGRWNQPQHF. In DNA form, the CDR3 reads TGCAGCGTCGCAACGGGACGGTGGAATCAGCCCCAGCATTTT.

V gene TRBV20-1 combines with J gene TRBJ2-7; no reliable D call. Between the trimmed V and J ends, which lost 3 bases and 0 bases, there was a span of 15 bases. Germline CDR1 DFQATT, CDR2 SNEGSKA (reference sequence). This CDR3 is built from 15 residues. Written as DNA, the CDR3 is TGCAGTGCTAGGGACCCGACTCCCTACTCCTACGAGCAGTACGTC. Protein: CSARDPTPYSYEQYV.

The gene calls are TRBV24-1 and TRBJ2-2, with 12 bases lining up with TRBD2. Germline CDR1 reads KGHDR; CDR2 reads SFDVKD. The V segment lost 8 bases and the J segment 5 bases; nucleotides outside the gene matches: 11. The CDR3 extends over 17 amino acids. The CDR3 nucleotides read TGTGCCACCACCGATGGGACTAGCGGGTTAAGGACCGGGGAGCTGTTTTTT. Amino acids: CATTDGTSGLRTGELFF.

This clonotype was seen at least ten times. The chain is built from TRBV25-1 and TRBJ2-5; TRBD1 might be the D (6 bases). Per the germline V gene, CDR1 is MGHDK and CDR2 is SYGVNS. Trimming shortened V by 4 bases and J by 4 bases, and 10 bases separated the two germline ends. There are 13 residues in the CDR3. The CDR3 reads CASSGTGRETQYF. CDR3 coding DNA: TGTGCCAGCAGTGGAACAGGGCGAGAGACCCAGTACTTC.

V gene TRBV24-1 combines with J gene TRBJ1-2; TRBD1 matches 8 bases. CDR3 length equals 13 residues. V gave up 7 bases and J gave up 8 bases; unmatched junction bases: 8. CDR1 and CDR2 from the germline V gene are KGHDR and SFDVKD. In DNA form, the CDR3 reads TGTGCCACCAGCGGAGACAGGGGTTCGGGCTACACCTTC. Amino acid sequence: CATSGDRGSGYTF.

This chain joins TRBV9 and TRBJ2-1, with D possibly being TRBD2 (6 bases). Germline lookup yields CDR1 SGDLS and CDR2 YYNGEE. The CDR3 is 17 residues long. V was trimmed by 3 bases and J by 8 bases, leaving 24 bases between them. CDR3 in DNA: TGTGCCAGCAGCGCCTCCGAGGGATGGCGGGAATTCTATGAGCAGTTCTTC. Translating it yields CASSASEGWREFYEQFF.

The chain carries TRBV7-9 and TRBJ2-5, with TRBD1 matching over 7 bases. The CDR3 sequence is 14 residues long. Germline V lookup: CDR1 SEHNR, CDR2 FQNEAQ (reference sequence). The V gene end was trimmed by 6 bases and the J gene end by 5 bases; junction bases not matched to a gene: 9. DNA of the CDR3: TGTGCCAGCAGACGACAGGGTGATCTCGAGACCCAGTACTTC. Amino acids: CASRRQGDLETQYF.

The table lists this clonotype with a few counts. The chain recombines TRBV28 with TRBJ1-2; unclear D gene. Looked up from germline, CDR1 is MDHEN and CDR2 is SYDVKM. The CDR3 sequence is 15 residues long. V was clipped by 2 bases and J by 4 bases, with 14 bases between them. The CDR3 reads CASSLQSGNSYGYTF. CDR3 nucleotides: TGTGCCAGCAGTTTACAATCAGGAAACTCCTATGGCTACACCTTC.

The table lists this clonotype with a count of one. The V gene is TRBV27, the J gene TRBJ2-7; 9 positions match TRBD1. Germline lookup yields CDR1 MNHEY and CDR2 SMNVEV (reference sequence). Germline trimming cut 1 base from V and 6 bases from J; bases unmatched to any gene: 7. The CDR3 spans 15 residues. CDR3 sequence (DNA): TGTGCCAGCAGTTTATTGGGACAGGGCCAAAGCGAGCAGTACTTC. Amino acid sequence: CASSLLGQGQSEQYF.

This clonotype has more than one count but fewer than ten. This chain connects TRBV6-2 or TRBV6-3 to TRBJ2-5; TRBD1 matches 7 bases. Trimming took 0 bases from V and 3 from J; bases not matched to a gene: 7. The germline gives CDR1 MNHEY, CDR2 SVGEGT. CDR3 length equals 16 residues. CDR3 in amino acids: CASSYSLGQDEETQYF. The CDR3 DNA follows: TGTGCCAGCAGTTACTCTCTCGGACAGGACGAAGAGACCCAGTACTTC.